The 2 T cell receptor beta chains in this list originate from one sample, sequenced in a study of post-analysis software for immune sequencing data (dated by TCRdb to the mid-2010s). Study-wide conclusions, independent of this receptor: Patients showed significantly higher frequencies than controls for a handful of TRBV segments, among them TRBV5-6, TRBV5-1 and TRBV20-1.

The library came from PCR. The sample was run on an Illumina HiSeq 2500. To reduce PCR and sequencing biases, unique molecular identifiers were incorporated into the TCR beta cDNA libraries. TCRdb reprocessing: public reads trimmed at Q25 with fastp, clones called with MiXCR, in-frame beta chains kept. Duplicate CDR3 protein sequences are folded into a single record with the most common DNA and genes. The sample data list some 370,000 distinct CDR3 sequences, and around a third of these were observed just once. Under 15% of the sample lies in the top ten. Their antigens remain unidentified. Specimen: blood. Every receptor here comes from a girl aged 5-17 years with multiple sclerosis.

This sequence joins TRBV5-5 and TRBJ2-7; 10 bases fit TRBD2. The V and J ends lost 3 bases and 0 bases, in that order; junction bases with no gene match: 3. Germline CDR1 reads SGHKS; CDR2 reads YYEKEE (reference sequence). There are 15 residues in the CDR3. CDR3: CASSSWTSGSYEQYF. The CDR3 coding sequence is TGTGCCAGCAGCTCTTGGACTAGCGGCTCCTACGAGCAGTACTTC.

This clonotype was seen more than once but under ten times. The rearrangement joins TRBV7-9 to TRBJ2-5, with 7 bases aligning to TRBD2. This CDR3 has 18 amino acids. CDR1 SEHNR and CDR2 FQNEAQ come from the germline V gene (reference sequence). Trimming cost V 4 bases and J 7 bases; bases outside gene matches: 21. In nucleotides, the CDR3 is TGTGCCAGCAGCTCCGGAGTAGGAAGCGGGGTACCTAGGGGGACCCAGTACTTC. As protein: CASSSGVGSGVPRGTQYF. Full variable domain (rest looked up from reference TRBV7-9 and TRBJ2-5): DTGVSQNPRHKITKRGQNVTFRCDPISEHNRLYWYRQTLGQGPEFLTYFQNEAQLEKSRLLSDRFSAERPKGSFSTLEIQRTEQGDSAMYLCASSSGVGSGVPRGTQYFGPGTRLLVL.